This TCR beta chain was sequenced during a study of blood T cell repertoires in COVID-19. Study context: Acute-phase and convalescent COVID-19 samples originated in the United States, Italy and Spain. PBMCs, B-cell-depleted T cells, or T cells provided the cDNA or gDNA that made up the material.

V shed 6 bases and J shed 3 bases, with 20 bases lying between them. The germline CDR1 and CDR2 sequences are MNHEY and SMNVEV (reference sequence). The CDR3 totals 16 residues. This table comes from immunoSEQ multiplex PCR, and its TCRdb copy is limited to in-frame clones, with some not included. Here the sample spans around 140,000 clones, 65% to 90% being singletons. Sample: peripheral blood. The clonotype comes from a woman aged 55-70 years with active or convalescent COVID-19. The J gene is TRBJ1-2, the V gene TRBV27, with a possible D match to TRBD1 (5 bases). CDR3 in amino acids: CASSRDGTLADYGYTF. CDR3 sequence (DNA): TGTGCCAGCAGCCGCGACGGGACTCTCGCGGACTATGGCTACACCTTC.